This T cell receptor (beta chain) was profiled in a study of T cells in Graves' hyperthyroidism and ophthalmopathy. Broader study findings: Most clonotypes expanded in the thyroid (above 0.001) were also present in blood.

The authors deemed Graves' hyperthyroidism stable absent ophthalmopathy progression within 18 months. Researchers barred patients who had uncontrolled infection, other autoimmune disease, pregnancy or lactation. Diagnoses used clinical symptoms, serum thyroxine and TRAb, thyroid ultrasound and orbital computed tomography. Amplification yielded TCR beta CDR3 regions, with RNA transcripts as the source. The study used the HTBI primer set for a first-round RT-PCR of the TCR CDR3. TCRdb passed the multiplex PCR reads through MiXCR, listing each CDR3 protein once. The repertoire holds approximately 870,000 distinct CDR3 sequences, with around 38% as singletons. In regard to this clonotype: What it binds is unknown.

The CDR3 consists of 18 residues. Germline V gene lookup returns CDR1 SGHDN and CDR2 FVKESK. V was trimmed by 0 bases and J by 1 base, leaving 13 bases between them. Sequencing input: blood. The receptor was isolated from a man aged 18-30 years with Graves' hyperthyroidism. This chain uses TRBV14 with TRBJ1-6; D is unclear. The CDR3 here is CASSQDPARVSYNSPLHF. The DNA of the CDR3 is TGTGCCAGCAGCCAAGATCCCGCCCGGGTATCCTATAATTCACCCCTCCACTTT.